One and the same sample provided the 24 T cell receptor beta chains below, sequenced in a study of blood T cell repertoires in COVID-19. Sequencing was performed with immunoSEQ multiplex PCR; in TCRdb, only in-frame clones are kept and a portion is missing. The sample lists roughly 100,000 clones; 85% to 90% were seen once. Sequencing was done on a sample of peripheral blood. The receptors stem from a man in his fifties with COVID-19, enrolled during active disease.

This clone turned up a few times. The genes are TRBV18 and TRBJ1-1, with 7 bases identical to TRBD1. Unmatched junction bases numbered 4, after V lost 6 bases and J lost 0 bases. CDR1 and CDR2 (germline): KGHSH, LQKENI. This CDR3 is built from 14 residues. The CDR3 region has the DNA TGTGCCAGCTCGTCGGACAGGTTGAACACTGAAGCTTTCTTT. Residues: CASSSDRLNTEAFF.

The rearrangement links TRBV19 to TRBJ1-5; 9 bases fit TRBD1. Germline values: CDR1 LNHDA, CDR2 SQIVND (reference sequence). V shed 7 bases and J 0 bases; nucleotides not matched to a gene: 19. CDR3 length equals 20 residues. The CDR3 DNA reads as TGTGCCAGTACTCCCGCGCGTGGGACAGGGCGGGTTTATAGCAATCAGCCCCAGCATTTT. Its translation is CASTPARGTGRVYSNQPQHF.

V is TRBV6-2 or TRBV6-3 and J is TRBJ2-3; 8 nucleotides match TRBD2. V gave up 3 bases and J gave up 4 bases; unmatched junction bases: 3. This CDR3 comprises 14 residues. The V gene's germline CDR1 is MNHEY and CDR2 SVGEGT. The CDR3 reads CASSYGLAADTQYF. The CDR3 DNA follows: TGTGCCAGCAGTTATGGACTAGCCGCAGATACGCAGTATTTT.

The V and J genes are TRBV11-2 and TRBJ1-6; D remains unclear. V gave up 5 bases and J gave up 0 bases, with 5 bases separating them. Germline CDR1 reads SGHAT; CDR2 reads FQNNGV. The CDR3 contains 14 residues. The CDR3 protein is CASSLSSYNSPLHF. The CDR3 DNA sequence: TGTGCCAGCAGCCTGAGCTCCTATAATTCACCCCTCCACTTT.

J is TRBJ1-1 and V is TRBV19, with 7 bases matching TRBD1. Trimming cost V 9 bases and J 3 bases; bases outside gene matches: 10. Germline CDR1 reads LNHDA; CDR2 reads SQIVND (reference sequence). The CDR3 is 14 amino acids. CDR3 protein: CASAWVQGDTEAFF. Written as DNA, the CDR3 is TGTGCCAGCGCTTGGGTGCAGGGGGACACTGAAGCTTTCTTT.

The gene calls are TRBV5-6 and TRBJ1-5; 7 bases are shared with TRBD1. This CDR3 is 15 amino acids long. The germline CDR1 and CDR2 sequences are SGHDT and YYEEEE. V gave up 3 bases and J gave up 2 bases; unmatched junction bases: 5. The DNA of the CDR3 is TGTGCCAGCAGCTCCTACAGGGGAGGCAATCAGCCCCAGCATTTT. It translates to CASSSYRGGNQPQHF.

This clone has a handful of counts. In DNA form, the CDR3 reads TGTGCCACCAGCAGATCTTCGACAGCCCCATCGGGCTACACCTTC. Its protein product is CATSRSSTAPSGYTF. V gene TRBV15 combines with J gene TRBJ1-2, with D maybe TRBD1 (5 bases). Per germline, CDR1 LNHNV and CDR2 YYDKDF (reference sequence). This CDR3 has 15 amino acids. V gave up 2 bases and J gave up 8 bases, with 18 bases separating them.

J is TRBJ2-7 and V is TRBV3-1 (or the pseudogene TRBV3-2), with TRBD1 identical over 8 bases. The germline V gene has CDR1 LGHDT and CDR2 YNNKEL (reference sequence). The CDR3 is 15 residues long. V was clipped by 3 bases and J by 9 bases; unmatched bases: 13. The CDR3 DNA is TGTGCCAGCAGCCAGCCCCAGGGGGCTTTCGTCGCGCAGTACTTC. Protein: CASSQPQGAFVAQYF.

This chain uses TRBV5-4 with TRBJ1-4; possibly TRBD1 for D (6 bases). Trimming left V 0 bases short and J 6 bases short, with 9 bases between. Germline CDR1 reads SGHNT; CDR2 reads YYREEE (reference sequence). The CDR3 covers 14 residues. DNA for the CDR3: TGTGCCAGCAGCTTGGCAGGGGATTATGAAAAACTGTTTTTT. Protein product: CASSLAGDYEKLFF.

The chain recombines TRBV7-8 with TRBJ1-3; possible D gene TRBD1, 5 bases. With 1 base removed from V and 1 base from J, the gap between germline ends came to 8 bases. The germline gives CDR1 SGHVS, CDR2 FQNEAQ. This CDR3 is built from 15 residues. CDR3 bases: TGTGCCAGCAGCTTAGTGGGGGGTTCTGGAAACACCATATATTTT. Its translation: CASSLVGGSGNTIYF. Drawing the rest from reference TRBV7-8 and TRBJ1-3, the complete variable domain is GAGVSQSPRYKVAKRGQDVALRCDPISGHVSLFWYQQALGQGPEFLTYFQNEAQLDKSGLPSDRFFAERPEGSVSTLKIQRTQQEDSAVYLCASSLVGGSGNTIYFGEGSWLTVV.

This chain connects TRBV30 to TRBJ2-3; 8 bases agree with TRBD2. V was pared by 5 bases and J by 1 base, with 2 bases of the junction left unmatched. Germline V gene sequence: CDR1 GTSNPN, CDR2 SVGIG (reference sequence). This CDR3 region has 13 residues. Here the CDR3 reads CAWAAGGTDTQYF. CDR3 DNA sequence: TGTGCCTGGGCAGCGGGGGGCACAGATACGCAGTATTTT.

The chain couples TRBV4-1 to TRBJ1-3, with D tentatively TRBD1 (6 bases). Germline CDR1 reads MGHRA; CDR2 reads YSYEKL. This CDR3 is 17 amino acids long. Trimming removed 4 bases from V and 0 bases from J, with 16 bases in between. In nucleotides, the CDR3 is TGCGCCAGCAGCCCCCCCCTTACAGGGATCTCTGGAAACACCATATATTTT. The encoded protein is CASSPPLTGISGNTIYF.

This chain uses TRBV30 with TRBJ2-2; 9 bases line up with TRBD2. V trimming: 0 bases; J trimming: 3 bases; junction bases outside the gene matches: 8. This CDR3 spans 17 amino acids. From germline, CDR1 is GTSNPN and CDR2 SVGIG (reference sequence). The CDR3 spells CAWSVLYSGGYTGELFF. CDR3 nucleotide sequence: TGTGCCTGGAGTGTATTGTATAGCGGGGGTTACACCGGGGAGCTGTTTTTT.

The chain employs TRBV25-1 and TRBJ1-6; TRBD1 matches at 11 bases. V lost 3 bases and J lost 9; bases outside the gene matches: 7. The germline CDR1 and CDR2 sequences are MGHDK and SYGVNS. There are 16 residues in the CDR3. This CDR3 reads CASSDLRTGGISPLHF. As DNA, the CDR3 is TGTGCCAGCAGTGACCTCCGGACAGGGGGCATTTCACCCCTCCACTTT. The full variable domain, its missing parts supplied by reference TRBV25-1 and TRBJ1-6, is EADIYQTPRYLVIGTGKKITLECSQTMGHDKMYWYQQDPGMELHLIHYSYGVNSTEKGDLSSESTVSRIRTEHFPLTLESARPSHTSQYLCASSDLRTGGISPLHFGNGTRLTVT.

The chain joins TRBV5-1 to TRBJ1-2; TRBD1 matches 8 bases. This CDR3 comprises 15 residues. With 4 bases clipped from V and 4 bases from J, the junction kept 9 bases outside the gene matches. Looked up from germline, CDR1 is SGHRS and CDR2 is YFSETQ. The CDR3 DNA reads TGCGCCAGCAGCGCAACAGGGGGATACGGCTATGGCTACACCTTC. Its protein product is CASSATGGYGYGYTF.

This rearrangement joins TRBV9 to TRBJ1-2, with 7 bases matching TRBD1. CDR1 SGDLS and CDR2 YYNGEE come from the germline V gene. This CDR3 is built from 14 residues. V gave up 0 bases and J gave up 8 bases; unmatched junction bases: 7. The CDR3 here is CASSVGDSSPGYTF. The CDR3 DNA reads TGTGCCAGCAGCGTAGGGGACAGCTCGCCGGGCTACACCTTC.

The chain employs TRBV3-1 (or the pseudogene TRBV3-2) and TRBJ2-3, with a weak D call TRBD2 (5 bases). Looked up from germline, CDR1 is LGHDT and CDR2 is YNNKEL (reference sequence). V lost 4 bases and J lost 4, with 15 bases in between. The CDR3 is 15 amino acids. As DNA, the CDR3 is TGTGCCAGCAGCCCCCTCGGAGGCGGACCAGATACGCAGTATTTT. It translates to CASSPLGGGPDTQYF.

The V and J genes are TRBV27 and TRBJ1-1; D is unclear. Germline CDR1 reads MNHEY; CDR2 reads SMNVEV (reference sequence). The CDR3 runs to 14 residues. Trimming cost V 2 bases and J 1 base, with 8 bases left between them. The DNA for the CDR3 is TGTGCCAGCAGTTTAGCGCGGGGGAACACTGAAGCTTTCTTT. Amino acids: CASSLARGNTEAFF.

This rearrangement joins TRBV11-3 to TRBJ1-1, with TRBD1 matching 9 bases. Trimming removed 5 bases from V and 10 bases from J; junction bases left unmatched: 5. Germline V gene sequence: CDR1 SGHNT, CDR2 YENEEA. CDR3 length equals 12 residues. CDR3 in amino acids: CASSTRQGGAFF. The DNA for the CDR3 is TGTGCCAGCAGCACGCGACAGGGGGGAGCTTTCTTT.

The gene calls are TRBV2 and TRBJ1-5; 8 bases are shared with TRBD1. The germline gives CDR1 SNHLY, CDR2 FYNNEI. The CDR3 has 14 amino acids. V was pared by 7 bases and J by 3 bases, with 5 bases of the junction left unmatched. CDR3 sequence reads: CASNPGQANQPQHF. The CDR3 coding sequence is TGTGCCAGCAACCCGGGACAGGCCAATCAGCCCCAGCATTTT.

The CDR3 sequence is CASSQGRGRHEQFF. CDR3 nucleotides: TGTGCCAGCAGCCAAGGCAGGGGACGACATGAGCAGTTCTTC. This chain joins TRBV14 and TRBJ2-1, with D possibly TRBD1 on 6 matching bases. CDR1 and CDR2 (germline): SGHDN, FVKESK. Trimming removed 1 base from V and 8 bases from J, with 12 bases in between. CDR3 length equals 14 residues.

This chain uses TRBV3-1 (or the pseudogene TRBV3-2) with TRBJ2-5; D is undetermined. The germline CDR1 and CDR2 sequences are LGHDT and YNNKEL (reference sequence). The CDR3 covers 15 residues. V gave up 0 bases and J gave up 4 bases, with 12 bases separating them. The chain's CDR3 is CASSQDSGSRETQYF. CDR3 coding DNA: TGTGCCAGCAGCCAAGATAGTGGTAGCAGAGAGACCCAGTACTTC.

Concerning this clone: The junction departs from the called germline gene at one end, perhaps through a read error. The V and J genes are TRBV18 and TRBJ1-1; 8 bases are a match to TRBD1. The CDR3 has 12 amino acids. CDR1 and CDR2 (germline): KGHSH, LQKENI. The CDR3 reads CASSPTTGALRF. In DNA form, the CDR3 reads TGTGCCAGCTCACCCACGACAGGGGCCCTCAGGTTT.

The genes are TRBV9 and TRBJ1-2, with 7 bases identical to TRBD1. With V trimmed by 4 bases and J by 8 bases, 14 bases remained unmatched. CDR3 size: 15 residues. Germline lookup yields CDR1 SGDLS and CDR2 YYNGEE. CDR3: CASSLSPGTDGGYTF. CDR3 DNA: TGTGCCAGCAGCTTGTCTCCCGGGACAGACGGAGGCTACACCTTC.